This paragraph reports one T cell receptor (beta chain). What it recognizes is unknown. Stated treatment: approximately 18 received Ad26.COV2.S at low or high dose, single or two shots; 5 received placebo; per-sample allocation not given. Day 63 after the first vaccine or placebo injection was the time point for sampling. Wuhan-strain SARS-CoV-2 spike was expressed by the Ad26 vector that made up the vaccine. Sequencing was performed with immunoSEQ multiplex PCR; in TCRdb, only in-frame clones are kept and a portion is missing. The sample yields about 350,000 clones, 88% seen once. The sample belongs to a study of Ad26.COV2.S vaccination and SARS-CoV-2 variants. Study conclusions and caveats: Spike-specific TCR breadth was greater in vaccine than placebo recipients. Comparability of non-spike TCR breadth was observed across vaccine and placebo recipients. Breadth, reportedly substantial, characterized the spike-specific CD8+ and CD4+ T cell responses after vaccination.

V shed 5 bases and J shed 3 bases, with 15 bases lying between them. The CDR3 loop spans 14 amino acids. Per germline, CDR1 SGHRS and CDR2 YFSETQ. The chain has TRBV5-1 and TRBJ2-7, with D maybe TRBD1 (5 bases). This TCR derives from a person between 18 and 65 years old who received the Ad26.COV2.S COVID-19 vaccine or a placebo. The specimen comprised peripheral blood, sampled in a trial of Ad26.COV2.S vaccine versus placebo. The CDR3 is CASSGSRQSYEQYF. Here the CDR3 DNA reads TGCGCCAGCAGTGGTTCCCGACAGAGCTACGAGCAGTACTTC.